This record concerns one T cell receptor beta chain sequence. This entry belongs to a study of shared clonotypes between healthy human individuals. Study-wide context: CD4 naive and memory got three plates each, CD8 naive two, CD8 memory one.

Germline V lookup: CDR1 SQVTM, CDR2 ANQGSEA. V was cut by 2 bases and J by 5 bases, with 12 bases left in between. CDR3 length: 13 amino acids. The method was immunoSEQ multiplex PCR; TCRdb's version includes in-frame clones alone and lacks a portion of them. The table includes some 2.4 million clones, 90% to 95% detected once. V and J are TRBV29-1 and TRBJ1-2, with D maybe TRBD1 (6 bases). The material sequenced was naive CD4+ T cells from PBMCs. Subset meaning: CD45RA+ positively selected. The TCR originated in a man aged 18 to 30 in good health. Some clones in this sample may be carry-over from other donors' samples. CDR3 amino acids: CSVEQVTGYGYTF. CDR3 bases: TGCAGCGTTGAACAGGTGACAGGTTATGGCTACACCTTC. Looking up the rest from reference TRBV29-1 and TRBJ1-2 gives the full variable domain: SAVISQKPSRDICQRGTSLTIQCQVDSQVTMMFWYRQQPGQSLTLIATANQGSEATYESGFVIDKFPISRPNLTFSTLTVSNMSPEDSSIYLCSVEQVTGYGYTFGSGTRLTVV.